A single sample gave rise to the 25 T cell receptor beta chains below, sequenced in a study of identical twins. TCRdb ran MiXCR on the 5' RACE reads and lists one entry per CDR3 protein. The table records about 240,000 distinct CDR3 sequences, over 9.5% of them present only once. These data were also filed under a second study, of yellow fever vaccine responses in identical twins.

Sample: memory (CD45RO+) T cells sorted from blood. All receptors derive from a woman between 18 and 30 years old in good health.

This clonotype was seen at least ten times. The rearrangement uses TRBV9 and TRBJ2-2; tentatively, D is TRBD1 or TRBD2 (5 bases each). The CDR3 covers 17 residues. The V end was cut by 2 bases, the J end by 6 bases, with 20 bases between. The germline gives CDR1 SGDLS, CDR2 YYNGEE. The CDR3 is CASSVSGPSVLAGELFF. The CDR3, as DNA: TGTGCCAGCAGCGTTTCGGGGCCCTCGGTGCTCGCCGGGGAGCTGTTTTTT.

The rearrangement joins TRBV7-3 to TRBJ2-3; maybe TRBD1 (5 bases). Germline CDR1 is SGHTA and CDR2 is FQGTGA. CDR3 length: 14 amino acids. Between the trimmed V and J ends, which lost 1 base and 0 bases, there was a span of 5 bases. The CDR3 loop reads CASSLKGSTDTQYF. For the CDR3, the DNA is TGTGCCAGCAGCTTAAAGGGGAGCACAGATACGCAGTATTTT.

The chain has TRBV5-4 and TRBJ2-3; D gene unclear. The CDR3 spans 18 residues. The V end was cut by 0 bases, the J end by 8 bases, with 25 bases between. Per the germline V gene, CDR1 is SGHNT and CDR2 is YYREEE (reference sequence). CDR3 in amino acids: CASSLEKANPSPSGTQYF. CDR3 nucleotide sequence: TGTGCCAGCAGCTTGGAAAAGGCGAATCCTTCTCCTTCGGGTACGCAGTATTTT.

This chain uses TRBV12-3 or TRBV12-4 with TRBJ2-2; 9 bases agree with TRBD2. The CDR3 loop spans 15 amino acids. J was trimmed by 3 bases and V by 3 bases; bases with no gene match: 2. This CDR3 is CASSLGLAYTGELFF. In nucleotides, the CDR3 is TGTGCCAGCAGTTTGGGACTAGCCTACACCGGGGAGCTGTTTTTT.

This clonotype was detected a few times. Relative to the germline gene, one junction end is altered; a read error may explain this. The V and J genes are TRBV4-1 and TRBJ2-1, with 10 bases identical to TRBD2. CDR1 is MGHRA, CDR2 YSYEKL, per germline. The CDR3 is made up of 15 amino acids. CDR3 DNA: TGCGCCAGCAGCCAAGAGGAGCGGCTAGCGGGAGAAAGGGACTTC. This gives the protein CASSQEERLAGERDF.

The chain recombines TRBV2 with TRBJ2-3; 8 nucleotides align to TRBD1. The CDR3 is 14 residues long. Germline lookup yields CDR1 SNHLY and CDR2 FYNNEI. The J segment lost 5 bases and the V segment lost 3 bases, leaving 4 bases of the junction unmatched. CDR3 in amino acids: CASSDRGPIDTQYF. CDR3 coding DNA: TGTGCCAGCAGTGACAGGGGGCCCATAGATACGCAGTATTTT.

This clonotype was seen a few times. The CDR3 DNA reads TGCAGTGCTCCCACTAGCGGGGGGACAGATACGCAGTATTTT. Protein: CSAPTSGGTDTQYF. The chain is built from TRBV20-1 and TRBJ2-3, with TRBD2 identical over 12 bases. The CDR3 has 14 residues. V shed 5 bases and J 3 bases; nucleotides not matched to a gene: 3. Germline CDR1 reads DFQATT; CDR2 reads SNEGSKA (reference sequence).

This sequence joins TRBV15 and TRBJ1-5; D call uncertain. The CDR3 length is 15 residues. Trimming left V 4 bases short and J 5 bases short, with 15 bases between. Germline-derived CDR1 and CDR2 are LNHNV and YYDKDF (reference sequence). The CDR3 spells CATSTVGGTDQPQHF. CDR3 bases: TGTGCCACCAGCACAGTAGGCGGTACTGATCAGCCCCAGCATTTT. The whole variable domain, filled in from reference TRBV15 and TRBJ1-5, reads DAMVIQNPRYQVTQFGKPVTLSCSQTLNHNVMYWYQQKSSQAPKLLFHYYDKDFNNEADTPDNFQSRRPNTSFCFLDIRSPGLGDTAMYLCATSTVGGTDQPQHFGDGTRLSIL.

The J gene is TRBJ2-1, the V gene TRBV5-8; D is possibly TRBD1 (6 bases). Trimming took 4 bases from V and 6 from J, leaving 14 bases between them. The length of the CDR3 is 14 residues. In germline, CDR1 is SGHTS, CDR2 YDEGEE. Written as DNA, the CDR3 is TGTGCCAGCAGCAGGGGGAATTCTGGCAATGAGCAGTTCTTC. The encoded protein is CASSRGNSGNEQFF. Full variable domain (rest looked up from reference TRBV5-8 and TRBJ2-1): EAGVTQSPTHLIKTRGQQATLRCSPISGHTSVYWYQQALGLGLQFLLWYDEGEERNRGNFPPRFSGRQFPNYSSELNVNALELEDSALYLCASSRGNSGNEQFFGPGTRLTVL.

The CDR3 sequence is CSASGQDNSPLHF. The CDR3 coding sequence is TGCAGTGCTAGTGGACAGGATAATTCACCCCTCCACTTT. The rearrangement uses TRBV20-1 and TRBJ1-6; 7 positions agree with TRBD1. The length of the CDR3 is 13 residues. After removal of 3 bases from V and 5 bases from J, the junction contained 1 base not matched to a gene. Germline V gene lookup returns CDR1 DFQATT and CDR2 SNEGSKA (reference sequence).

This clonotype was found many times. The chain employs TRBV6-5 and TRBJ1-6; TRBD1 agrees at 8 bases. Looked up from germline, CDR1 is MNHEY and CDR2 is SVGAGI. The junction had 10 bases not matched to a gene; V was cut back by 2 bases and J by 13 bases. The CDR3 consists of 15 residues. This chain's CDR3 is CASSYGGQGKRPLHF. CDR3 coding DNA: TGTGCCAGCAGTTACGGTGGACAGGGAAAGAGGCCCCTCCACTTT.

The chain is built from TRBV12-3 or TRBV12-4 and TRBJ2-5; weak D call: TRBD2 (6 bases). The CDR3 loop spans 15 amino acids. The V end was cut by 4 bases, the J end by 8 bases, with 20 bases between. The CDR3 DNA sequence: TGTGCCAGCAGTTCTACGGGGGTGGGACCGGTCACCCAGTACTTC. Residues: CASSSTGVGPVTQYF.

A few counts support this clonotype. The gene calls are TRBV2 and TRBJ1-5, with D maybe TRBD1 (6 bases). The CDR3 has 14 residues. The V and J ends lost 3 bases and 7 bases respectively, with 13 bases between them. The V gene's germline CDR1 is SNHLY and CDR2 FYNNEI. The CDR3 coding sequence is TGTGCCAGCAGTGATTCAGGGGCTCGGCAGCCCCAGCATTTT. Translation: CASSDSGARQPQHF. Supplemented by reference TRBV2 and TRBJ1-5, the full variable domain reads EPEVTQTPSHQVTQMGQEVILRCVPISNHLYFYWYRQILGQKVEFLVSFYNNEISEKSEIFDDQFSVERPDGSNFTLKIRSTKLEDSAMYFCASSDSGARQPQHFGDGTRLSIL.

The chain is built from TRBV19 and TRBJ2-7, with D possibly TRBD1 on 6 matching bases. From germline, CDR1 is LNHDA and CDR2 SQIVND (reference sequence). The length of the CDR3 is 14 residues. Between the trimmed V and J ends, which lost 6 bases and 4 bases, there was a span of 16 bases. As DNA, the CDR3 is TGTGCCAGTAGCAGCCGGGACAAGAGTTACGAGCAGTACTTC. The encoded protein is CASSSRDKSYEQYF.

This clonotype was found a few times. The CDR3 loop reads CASGLNTGELFF. CDR3 sequence (DNA): TGTGCCAGCGGACTTAACACCGGGGAGCTGTTTTTT. V is TRBV28 and J is TRBJ2-2; weak D call: TRBD2 (5 bases). V gave up 8 bases and J gave up 2 bases, with 6 bases separating them. The CDR3 has 12 residues. CDR1 is MDHEN and CDR2 is SYDVKM in the germline V gene.

The sample holds a few counts of this clonotype. V gene TRBV12-3 or TRBV12-4 combines with J gene TRBJ1-4; D perhaps matches TRBD1 (5 bases). This CDR3 spans 12 amino acids. The ends were cut back, 6 bases at V and 8 bases at J, with 10 bases in the middle. CDR3 coding DNA: TGTGCCAGCAGCCAGGGTAAAGAAAAACTGTTTTTT. It is translated as CASSQGKEKLFF.

This clonotype was observed a few times. The chain recombines TRBV20-1 with TRBJ1-3; D might be TRBD1 (6 bases). V lost 0 bases and J lost 4, with 13 bases in between. This CDR3 has 15 residues. Germline CDR1 reads DFQATT; CDR2 reads SNEGSKA (reference sequence). In DNA, the CDR3 is TGCAGTGCTAGAGATTGGGCAGGGGACGGAAACACCATATATTTT. It translates to CSARDWAGDGNTIYF.

The chain is built from TRBV3-1 and TRBJ2-7; TRBD2 matches at 9 bases. V lost 5 bases, J lost 4 bases, and 3 bases stayed unmatched. Germline V gene lookup returns CDR1 LGHDT and CDR2 YNNKEL (reference sequence). The CDR3 is 13 amino acids. The CDR3 coding sequence is TGTGCCAGCAGCGTCAGCGGGAGGTACGAGCAGTACTTC. Protein product: CASSVSGRYEQYF.

This clonotype has only a few counts. In DNA, the CDR3 is TGCAGTGCCCCGGGAAAAGCGGGCCTGTTCTGGGAGACCCAGTACTTC. This gives the protein CSAPGKAGLFWETQYF. This rearrangement joins TRBV20-1 to TRBJ2-5; D may be TRBD2 (6 bases). The CDR3 sequence is 16 residues long. The V gene lost 6 bases and the J gene lost 5 bases, with 25 bases spanning the gap. CDR1 and CDR2 (germline): DFQATT, SNEGSKA (reference sequence).

The chain is built from TRBV28 and TRBJ2-7; no clear D. Germline CDR1 MDHEN, CDR2 SYDVKM. Trimming removed 9 bases at V and 3 bases at J, with 15 bases between. The CDR3 has 13 residues. The CDR3 protein is CASWLGPGYEQYF. CDR3 DNA: TGTGCCAGTTGGTTAGGCCCTGGCTACGAGCAGTACTTC.

The rearrangement uses TRBV6-2 or TRBV6-3 and TRBJ2-5; D gene ambiguous. This CDR3 spans 14 amino acids. CDR1 and CDR2 (germline): MNHEY, SVGEGT. Trimming removed 2 bases at V and 1 base at J, with 8 bases between. CDR3 sequence reads: CASSYAAPQETQYF. The CDR3 DNA follows: TGTGCCAGCAGTTACGCAGCTCCCCAAGAGACCCAGTACTTC.

This clonotype has only a few counts. This chain uses TRBV4-3 with TRBJ2-2; tentative D call: TRBD2 (6 bases). The V end lost 0 bases, the J end lost 4 bases, and 12 bases lay between the germline ends. CDR3 length equals 16 residues. Germline values: CDR1 LGHNA, CDR2 YSLEER. CDR3 nucleotide sequence: TGCGCCAGCAGCCAAGAATCGGGGCGGGGCACCGGGGAGCTGTTTTTT. It yields the protein CASSQESGRGTGELFF.

This clonotype was counted only a few times. The chain uses TRBV28 and TRBJ2-5; 9 bases line up with TRBD2. Germline V gene lookup returns CDR1 MDHEN and CDR2 SYDVKM. This CDR3 comprises 14 residues. Unmatched junction bases numbered 11, after V lost 10 bases and J lost 5 bases. The CDR3 DNA is TGTGCCACCATGGCGGGGGGGCCGGGGGAGACCCAGTACTTC. As protein: CATMAGGPGETQYF.

The DNA of the CDR3 is TGTGCCAGCAGTGAAGGTGGCACTGGCACAGATACGCAGTATTTT. Amino acids: CASSEGGTGTDTQYF. The rearrangement joins TRBV6-1 to TRBJ2-3; no reliable D call. Trimming cost V 1 base and J 1 base, with 9 bases left between them. The CDR3 length is 15 residues. From germline, CDR1 is MNHNS and CDR2 SASEGT.

This clonotype was seen at least ten times. CDR3 coding DNA: TGTGCCAGCAGTTTAGGCGACAGATCTAATGAAAAACTGTTTTTT. Its translation: CASSLGDRSNEKLFF. The chain carries TRBV12-3 or TRBV12-4 and TRBJ1-4; weak D call: TRBD1 (5 bases). The length of the CDR3 is 15 residues. The V end was cut by 1 base, the J end by 3 bases, with 9 bases between.